This T cell receptor beta chain is drawn from a study of blood T cell repertoires in COVID-19. Study background: PBMCs, B-cell-depleted T cells, or T cells provided the cDNA or gDNA that made up the material.

This CDR3 region has 15 residues. V lost 5 bases, J lost 3 bases, and 9 bases stayed unmatched. Germline V gene data show CDR1 as KGHSH and CDR2 as LQKENI. Authors' analysis steps: Researchers report that nucleated cell counts were estimated from reference gene primer amplification. The protocol was immunoSEQ multiplex PCR, while the TCRdb copy is restricted to in-frame clones and leaves out a portion. The V and J calls and clone size are taken from that table; D and trimming were inferred from the DNA. The sample has roughly 290,000 clones; 70% to 90% are singletons. This study enrolled people aged about 18 to 100 from approximately 25 US geographic areas. Categorization into cohorts depended on clinical history that participants reported.

V and J are TRBV18 and TRBJ1-1, with 7 bases lining up with TRBD1. This TCR came from a man between 25 and 39 years old who had recovered from COVID-19. Material for sequencing was PBMCs or T cells enriched from blood (not recorded which). The CDR3, as DNA: TGTGCCAGCTCATATAAGGGGGCAGGGGACACTGAAGCTTTCTTT. It encodes CASSYKGAGDTEAFF. Looking up the rest from reference TRBV18 and TRBJ1-1 gives the full variable domain: NAGVMQNPRHLVRRRGQEARLRCSPMKGHSHVYWYRQLPEEGLKFMVYLQKENIIDESGMPKERFSAEFPKEGPSILRIQQVVRGDSAAYFCASSYKGAGDTEAFFGQGTRLTVV.